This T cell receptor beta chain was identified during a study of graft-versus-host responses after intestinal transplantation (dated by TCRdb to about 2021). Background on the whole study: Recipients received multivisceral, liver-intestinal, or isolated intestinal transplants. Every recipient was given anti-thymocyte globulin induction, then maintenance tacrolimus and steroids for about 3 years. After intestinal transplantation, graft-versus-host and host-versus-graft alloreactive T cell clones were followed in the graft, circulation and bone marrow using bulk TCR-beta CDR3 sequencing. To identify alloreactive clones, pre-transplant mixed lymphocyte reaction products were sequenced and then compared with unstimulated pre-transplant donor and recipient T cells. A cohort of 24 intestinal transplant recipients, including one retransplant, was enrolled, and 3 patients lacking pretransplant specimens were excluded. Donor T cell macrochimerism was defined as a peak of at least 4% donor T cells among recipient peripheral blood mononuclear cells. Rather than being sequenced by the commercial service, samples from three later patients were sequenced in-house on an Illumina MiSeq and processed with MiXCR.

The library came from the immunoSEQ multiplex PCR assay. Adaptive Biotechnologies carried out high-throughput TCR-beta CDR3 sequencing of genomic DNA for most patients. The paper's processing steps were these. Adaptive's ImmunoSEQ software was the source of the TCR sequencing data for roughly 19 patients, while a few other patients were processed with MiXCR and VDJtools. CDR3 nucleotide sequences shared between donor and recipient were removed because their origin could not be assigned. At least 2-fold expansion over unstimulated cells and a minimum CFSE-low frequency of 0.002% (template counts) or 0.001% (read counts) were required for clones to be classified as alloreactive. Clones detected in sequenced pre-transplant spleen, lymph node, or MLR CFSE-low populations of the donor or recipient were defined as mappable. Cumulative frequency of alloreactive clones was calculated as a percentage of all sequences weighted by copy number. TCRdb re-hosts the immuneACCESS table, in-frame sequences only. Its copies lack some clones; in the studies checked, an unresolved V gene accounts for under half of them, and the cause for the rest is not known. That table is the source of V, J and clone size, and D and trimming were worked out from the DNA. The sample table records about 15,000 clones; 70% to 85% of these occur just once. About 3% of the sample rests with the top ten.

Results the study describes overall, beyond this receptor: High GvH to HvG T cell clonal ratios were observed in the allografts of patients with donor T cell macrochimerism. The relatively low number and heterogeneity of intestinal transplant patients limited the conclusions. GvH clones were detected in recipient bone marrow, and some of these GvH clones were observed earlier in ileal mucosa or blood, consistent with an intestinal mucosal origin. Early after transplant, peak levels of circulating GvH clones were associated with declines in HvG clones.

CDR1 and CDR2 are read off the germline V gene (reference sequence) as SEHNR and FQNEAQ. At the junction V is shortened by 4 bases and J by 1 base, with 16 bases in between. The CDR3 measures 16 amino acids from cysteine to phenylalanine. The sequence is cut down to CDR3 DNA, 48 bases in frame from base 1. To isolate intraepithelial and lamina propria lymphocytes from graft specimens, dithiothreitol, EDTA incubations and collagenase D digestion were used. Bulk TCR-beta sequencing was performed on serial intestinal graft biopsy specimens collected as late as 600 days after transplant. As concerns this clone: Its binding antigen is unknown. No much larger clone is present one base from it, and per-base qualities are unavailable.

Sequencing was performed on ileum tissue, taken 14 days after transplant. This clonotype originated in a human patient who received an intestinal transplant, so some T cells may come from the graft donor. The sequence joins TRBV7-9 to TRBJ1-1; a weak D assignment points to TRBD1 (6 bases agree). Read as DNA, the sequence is TGTGCCAGCAGCTATCTCGTTGGGGGCTCGAACACTGAAGCTTTCTTT. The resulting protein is CASSYLVGGSNTEAFF.